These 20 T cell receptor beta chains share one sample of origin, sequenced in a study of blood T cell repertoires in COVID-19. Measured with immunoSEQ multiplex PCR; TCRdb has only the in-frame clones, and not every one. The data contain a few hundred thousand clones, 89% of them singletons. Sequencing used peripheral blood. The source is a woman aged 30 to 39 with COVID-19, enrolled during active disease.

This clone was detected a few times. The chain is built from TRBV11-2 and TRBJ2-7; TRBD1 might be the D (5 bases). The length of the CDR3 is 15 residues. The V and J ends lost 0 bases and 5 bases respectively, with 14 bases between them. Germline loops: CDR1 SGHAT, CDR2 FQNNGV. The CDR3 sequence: CASSLEGRVGNEQYF. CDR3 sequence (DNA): TGTGCCAGCAGCTTAGAAGGCAGGGTGGGAAACGAGCAGTACTTC. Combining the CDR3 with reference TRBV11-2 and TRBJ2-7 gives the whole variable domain EAGVAQSPRYKIIEKRQSVAFWCNPISGHATLYWYQQILGQGPKLLIQFQNNGVVDDSQLPKDRFSAERLKGVDSTLKIQPAKLEDSAVYLCASSLEGRVGNEQYFGPGTRLTVT.

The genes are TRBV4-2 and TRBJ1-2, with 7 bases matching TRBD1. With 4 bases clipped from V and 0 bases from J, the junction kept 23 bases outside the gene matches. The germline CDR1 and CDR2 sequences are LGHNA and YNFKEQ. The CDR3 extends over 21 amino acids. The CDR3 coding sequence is TGTGCCAGCAGCCCCACGAACTCATGGGCGGGACAGCTCGCCTCTAACTATGGCTACACCTTC. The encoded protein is CASSPTNSWAGQLASNYGYTF.

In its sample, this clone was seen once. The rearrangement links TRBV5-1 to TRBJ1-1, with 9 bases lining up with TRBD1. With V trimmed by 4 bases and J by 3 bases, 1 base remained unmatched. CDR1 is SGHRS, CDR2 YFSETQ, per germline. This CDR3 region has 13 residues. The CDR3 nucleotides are TGCGCCAGCAGCCGACAGGGGGACACTGAAGCTTTCTTT. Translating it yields CASSRQGDTEAFF.

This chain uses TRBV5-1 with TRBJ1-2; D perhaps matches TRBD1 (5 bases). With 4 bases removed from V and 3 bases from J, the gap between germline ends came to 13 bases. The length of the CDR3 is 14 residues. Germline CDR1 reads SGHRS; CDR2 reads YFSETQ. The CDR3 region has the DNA TGCGCCAGCAGCCGGGGGTCGGTGGACTATGGCTACACCTTC. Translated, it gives CASSRGSVDYGYTF.

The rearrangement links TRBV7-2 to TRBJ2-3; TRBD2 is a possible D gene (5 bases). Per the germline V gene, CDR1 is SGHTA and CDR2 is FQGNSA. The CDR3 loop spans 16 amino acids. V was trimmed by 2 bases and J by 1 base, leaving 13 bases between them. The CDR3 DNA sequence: TGTGCCAGCAGCTTAAGTTCCATGCGGGGCACAGATACGCAGTATTTT. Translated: CASSLSSMRGTDTQYF.

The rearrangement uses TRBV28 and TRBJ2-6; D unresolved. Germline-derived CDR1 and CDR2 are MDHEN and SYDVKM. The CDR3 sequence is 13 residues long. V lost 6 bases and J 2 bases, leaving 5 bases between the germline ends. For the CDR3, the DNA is TGTGCCAGCAGCTCCCCTGGGGCCAACGTCCTGACTTTC. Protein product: CASSSPGANVLTF. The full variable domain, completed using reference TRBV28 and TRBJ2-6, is DVKVTQSSRYLVKRTGEKVFLECVQDMDHENMFWYRQDPGLGLRLIYFSYDVKMKEKGDIPEGYSVSREKKERFSLILESASTNQTSMYLCASSSPGANVLTFGAGSRLTVL.

CDR3 nucleotides: TGTGCCAGCAGTCCCCGGGGGAGCAATCAGCCCCAGCATTTT. Its protein is CASSPRGSNQPQHF. V and J are TRBV6-2 or TRBV6-3 and TRBJ1-5; D is possibly TRBD1 (5 bases). The germline V gene has CDR1 MNHEY and CDR2 SVGEGT. Deletions cut 5 bases from V and 1 base from J, with 9 bases between. The CDR3 spans 14 residues.

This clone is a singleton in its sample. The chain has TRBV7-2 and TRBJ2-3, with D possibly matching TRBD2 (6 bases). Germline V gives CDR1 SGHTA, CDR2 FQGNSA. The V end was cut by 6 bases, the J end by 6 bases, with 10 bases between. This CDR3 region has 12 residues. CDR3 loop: CASRGGADTQYF. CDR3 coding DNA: TGTGCCAGCAGAGGAGGGGCCGATACGCAGTATTTT.

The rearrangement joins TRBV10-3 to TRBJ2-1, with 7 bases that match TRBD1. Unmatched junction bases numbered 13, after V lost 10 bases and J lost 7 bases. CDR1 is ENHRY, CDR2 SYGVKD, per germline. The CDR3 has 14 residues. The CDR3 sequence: CATVDGTDLNEQFF. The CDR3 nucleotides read TGTGCCACCGTAGACGGGACAGATTTAAATGAGCAGTTCTTC.

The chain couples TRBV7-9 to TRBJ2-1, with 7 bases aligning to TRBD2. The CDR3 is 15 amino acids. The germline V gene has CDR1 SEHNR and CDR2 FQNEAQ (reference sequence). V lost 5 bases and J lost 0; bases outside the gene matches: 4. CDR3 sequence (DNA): TGTGCCAGCAGCCCGCGGACTAGCTCCTACAATGAGCAGTTCTTC. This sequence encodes CASSPRTSSYNEQFF.

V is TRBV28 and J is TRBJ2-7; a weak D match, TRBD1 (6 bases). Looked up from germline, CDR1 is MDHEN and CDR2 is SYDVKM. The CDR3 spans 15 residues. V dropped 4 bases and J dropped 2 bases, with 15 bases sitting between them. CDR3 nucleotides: TGTGCCAGCAGTTCGCCCTTGACAGGCCCCTACGAGCAGTACTTC. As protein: CASSSPLTGPYEQYF.

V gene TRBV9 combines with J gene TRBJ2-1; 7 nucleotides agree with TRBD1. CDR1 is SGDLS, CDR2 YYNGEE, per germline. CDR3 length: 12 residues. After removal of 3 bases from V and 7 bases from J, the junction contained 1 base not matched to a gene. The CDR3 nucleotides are TGTGCCAGCAGCGGCAGGGGGAATGAGCAGTTCTTC. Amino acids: CASSGRGNEQFF.

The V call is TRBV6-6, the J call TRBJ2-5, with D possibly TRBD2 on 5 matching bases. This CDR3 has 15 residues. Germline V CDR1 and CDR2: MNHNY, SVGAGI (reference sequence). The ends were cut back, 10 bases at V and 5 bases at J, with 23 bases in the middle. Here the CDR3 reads CAIGGIDHLGETQYF. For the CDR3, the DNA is TGTGCCATCGGAGGAATCGACCACCTGGGGGAGACCCAGTACTTC.

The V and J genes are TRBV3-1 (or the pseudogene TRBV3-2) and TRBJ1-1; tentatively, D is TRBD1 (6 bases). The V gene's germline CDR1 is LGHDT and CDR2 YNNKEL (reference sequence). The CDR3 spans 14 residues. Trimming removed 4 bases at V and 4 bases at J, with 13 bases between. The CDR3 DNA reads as TGTGCCAGCAGCCCCCAGGGGTACGGCACTGAAGCTTTCTTT. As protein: CASSPQGYGTEAFF.

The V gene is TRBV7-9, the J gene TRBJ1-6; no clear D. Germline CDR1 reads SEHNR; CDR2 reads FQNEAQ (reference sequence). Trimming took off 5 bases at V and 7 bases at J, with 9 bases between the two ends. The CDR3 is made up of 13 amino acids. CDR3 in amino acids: CASSADGNSPLHF. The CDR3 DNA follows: TGTGCCAGCAGCGCCGACGGGAATTCACCCCTCCACTTT. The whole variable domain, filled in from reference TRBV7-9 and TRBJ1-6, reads DTGVSQNPRHKITKRGQNVTFRCDPISEHNRLYWYRQTLGQGPEFLTYFQNEAQLEKSRLLSDRFSAERPKGSFSTLEIQRTEQGDSAMYLCASSADGNSPLHFGNGTRLTVT.

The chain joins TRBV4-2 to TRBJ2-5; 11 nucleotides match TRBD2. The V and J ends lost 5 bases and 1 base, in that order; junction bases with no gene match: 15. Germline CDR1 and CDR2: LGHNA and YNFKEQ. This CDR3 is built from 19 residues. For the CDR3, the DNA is TGTGCCAGCAGCGTCCGGAGACCCTCTAGCGGGGGGCTCCAAGAGACCCAGTACTTC. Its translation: CASSVRRPSSGGLQETQYF.

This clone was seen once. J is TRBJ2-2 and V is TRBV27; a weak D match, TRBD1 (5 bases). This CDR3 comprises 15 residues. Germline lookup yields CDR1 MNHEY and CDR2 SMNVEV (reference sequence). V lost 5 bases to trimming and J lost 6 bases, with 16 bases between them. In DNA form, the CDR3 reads TGTGCCAGCAGTCATCAGGGAATTGGTGCCGGGGAGCTGTTTTTT. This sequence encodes CASSHQGIGAGELFF.

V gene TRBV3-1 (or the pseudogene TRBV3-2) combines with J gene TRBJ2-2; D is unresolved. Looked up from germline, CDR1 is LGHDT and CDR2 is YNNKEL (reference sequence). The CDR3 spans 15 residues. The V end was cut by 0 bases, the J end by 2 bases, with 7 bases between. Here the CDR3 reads CASSQDETNTGELFF. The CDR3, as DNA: TGTGCCAGCAGCCAAGACGAGACAAACACCGGGGAGCTGTTTTTT.

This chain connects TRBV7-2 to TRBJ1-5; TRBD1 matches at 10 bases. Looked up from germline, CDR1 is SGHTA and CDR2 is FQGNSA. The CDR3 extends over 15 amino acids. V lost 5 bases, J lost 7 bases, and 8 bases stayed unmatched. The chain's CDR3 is CASSVDGTGVQPQHF. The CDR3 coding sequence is TGTGCCAGCAGCGTGGACGGGACAGGGGTCCAGCCCCAGCATTTT.

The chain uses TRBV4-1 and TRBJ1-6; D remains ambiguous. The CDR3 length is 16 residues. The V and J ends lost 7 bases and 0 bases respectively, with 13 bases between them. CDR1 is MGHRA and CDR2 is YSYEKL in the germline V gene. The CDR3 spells CASKLEAYSYNSPLHF. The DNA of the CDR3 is TGCGCCAGCAAGTTGGAGGCATACTCCTATAATTCACCCCTCCACTTT.